This T cell receptor beta chain was retrieved from a study of T-cell memory formation after mild COVID-19. TCRdb recomputed calls from the 5' RACE reads with MiXCR, one row per CDR3 protein. The sample lists hundreds of thousands of distinct CDR3 sequences, 20% to 25% occurring once. V dropped 7 bases and J dropped 4 bases, with 17 bases sitting between them. The CDR3 extends over 15 amino acids. This clonotype occurred once. This sequence originates from an adult woman who had mild COVID-19 (a few samples of this study predate the infection). Cell type and time point are not known. This chain links TRBV12-3 or TRBV12-4 with TRBJ1-3; no clear D. The sample consisted of PBMCs or a T cell subset sorted from them (not recorded which). In DNA, the CDR3 is TGTGCCAGCACCGTGGGAGGAATCTTCGGAAACACCATATATTTT. This translates into CASTVGGIFGNTIYF.